The clone carrying this T cell receptor (beta chain) appeared many times. In TCRdb, the 5' RACE reads were re-called with MiXCR into one record per CDR3 protein. The sample includes tens of thousands of distinct CDR3 sequences, 4% to 5.5% of them seen just once. These data come from a study of neurological immune-mediated disorders. Trimming took 6 bases from V and 0 from J, leaving 13 bases between them. Looked up from germline, CDR1 is DFQATT and CDR2 is SNEGSKA (reference sequence). The CDR3 totals 14 residues. This chain uses TRBV20-1 with TRBJ2-3; weak D call: TRBD2 (5 bases). Sequencing was done on a sample of PBMCs. The receptor was derived from an older woman with multiple sclerosis. CDR3 sequence: CSALGRVSTDTQYF. The CDR3, as DNA: TGCAGTGCCCTAGGGCGGGTTAGCACAGATACGCAGTATTTT.